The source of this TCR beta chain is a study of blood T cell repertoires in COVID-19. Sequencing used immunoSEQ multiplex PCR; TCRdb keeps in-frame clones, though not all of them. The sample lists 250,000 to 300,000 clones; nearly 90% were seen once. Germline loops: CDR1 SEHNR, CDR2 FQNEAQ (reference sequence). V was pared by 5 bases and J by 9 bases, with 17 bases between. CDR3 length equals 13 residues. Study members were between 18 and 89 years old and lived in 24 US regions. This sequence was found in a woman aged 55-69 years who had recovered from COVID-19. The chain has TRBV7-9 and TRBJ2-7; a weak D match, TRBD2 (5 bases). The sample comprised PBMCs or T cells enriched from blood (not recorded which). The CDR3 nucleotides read TGTGCCAGCAGCCGAACTGGGAGAGTGGGGCAGTACTTC. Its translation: CASSRTGRVGQYF.